The clone carrying this T cell receptor (beta chain) was recorded a few times. What it recognizes is unknown. Sequencing used immunoSEQ multiplex PCR; TCRdb keeps in-frame clones, though not all of them. The table shows about 33,000 clones, with around four fifths occurring only once. The data derive from a study of T cells in tumors after PD-1 blockade. Points from the study as a whole: Blood contained about 38% of the tumor's TCR clonotypes.

J lost 6 bases, V lost 2 bases, and 5 bases had no gene match. The CDR3 has 14 residues. CDR1 and CDR2 (germline): MDHEN, SYDVKM. This clonotype was obtained from a human donor with basal cell carcinoma. The source material was PBMCs, sampled before anti-PD-1 treatment. The chain carries TRBV28 and TRBJ1-2; TRBD1 matches 8 bases. The CDR3 region is CASSLVQGADGYTF. As DNA, the CDR3 is TGTGCCAGCAGTTTAGTCCAGGGGGCTGATGGCTACACCTTC.